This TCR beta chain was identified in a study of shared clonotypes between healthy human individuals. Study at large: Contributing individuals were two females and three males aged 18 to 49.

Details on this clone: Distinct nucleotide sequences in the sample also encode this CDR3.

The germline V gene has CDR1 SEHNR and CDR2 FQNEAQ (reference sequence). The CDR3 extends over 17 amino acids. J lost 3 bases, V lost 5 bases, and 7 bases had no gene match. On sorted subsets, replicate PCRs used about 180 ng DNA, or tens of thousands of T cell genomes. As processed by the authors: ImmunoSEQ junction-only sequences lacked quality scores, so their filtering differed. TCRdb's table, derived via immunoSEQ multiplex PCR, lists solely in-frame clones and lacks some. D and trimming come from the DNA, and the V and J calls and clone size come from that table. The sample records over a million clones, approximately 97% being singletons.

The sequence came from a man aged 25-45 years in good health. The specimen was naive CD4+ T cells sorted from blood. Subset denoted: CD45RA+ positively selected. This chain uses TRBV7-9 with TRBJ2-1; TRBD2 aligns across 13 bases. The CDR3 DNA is TGTGCCAGCAGCCCGGGGACTAGCGGGATAAGCTACAATGAGCAGTTCTTC. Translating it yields CASSPGTSGISYNEQFF.